There are a few counts of the clone carrying this T cell receptor beta chain. Cohorts were assigned according to the clinical history that participants reported. The data stem from a study of blood T cell repertoires in COVID-19. Across the whole study: PBMCs, B-cell-depleted T cells, or T cells provided the cDNA or gDNA that made up the material.

As processed by the authors: The assay estimated nucleated cells by amplifying reference gene primers. Only in-frame clones appear in the TCRdb table, and some are missing; sequencing was by immunoSEQ multiplex PCR. V and J calls and clone size are given by that table; D and trimming were obtained from the DNA. The sample records under 250,000 clones, approximately 90% being singletons. The CDR3 has 12 amino acids. CDR1 is MDHEN, CDR2 SYDVKM, per germline. The V end lost 4 bases, the J end lost 8 bases, and 9 bases lay between the germline ends. What was sequenced was PBMCs or T cells enriched from blood (not recorded which). The genes are TRBV28 and TRBJ2-4, with D uncertain. The TCR originated in a man under 40 who had recovered from COVID-19. The CDR3 here is CASSSPVHIQYF. For the CDR3, the DNA is TGTGCCAGCAGTTCACCGGTCCACATTCAGTACTTC.